These 4 T cell receptor beta chains were all obtained from the same sample, sequenced in a study of siplizumab effects on memory and regulatory T cells. Assay used: immunoSEQ multiplex PCR; TCRdb lists only in-frame clones, some missing. The sample yields about 110,000 clones, 80% to 95% seen once. The specimen sequenced was CD4+ T cells sorted from blood. All receptors derive from a human donor in good health.

The gene calls are TRBV7-2 and TRBJ2-7; possibly TRBD1 or TRBD2 for D (5 bases each). Germline assignment: CDR1 SGHTA and CDR2 FQGNSA. V shed 8 bases and J shed 0 bases, with 14 bases lying between them. The CDR3 runs to 14 residues. CDR3 in amino acids: CASRDERSSYEQYF. CDR3 coding DNA: TGTGCCAGCCGGGACGAGAGGAGCTCCTACGAGCAGTACTTC.

The chain employs TRBV9 and TRBJ2-5; TRBD1 agrees at 7 bases. This CDR3 is 14 amino acids long. CDR1 and CDR2 (germline): SGDLS, YYNGEE. V lost 0 bases to trimming and J lost 3 bases; unmatched junction nucleotides: 2. The CDR3 DNA reads as TGTGCCAGCAGCGTAGCTACAGGGGAAGAGACCCAGTACTTC. Amino acids: CASSVATGEETQYF. The whole variable domain, filled in from reference TRBV9 and TRBJ2-5, reads DSGVTQTPKHLITATGQRVTLRCSPRSGDLSVYWYQQSLDQGLQFLIQYYNGEERAKGNILERFSAQQFPDLHSELNLSSLELGDSALYFCASSVATGEETQYFGPGTRLLVL.

The chain employs TRBV9 and TRBJ1-4; no firm D call. This CDR3 is 13 amino acids long. Germline assignment: CDR1 SGDLS and CDR2 YYNGEE. V lost 4 bases, J lost 4 bases, and 8 bases lay in between. In DNA, the CDR3 is TGTGCCAGCAGCCCCCATGGTAATGAAAAACTGTTTTTT. This sequence encodes CASSPHGNEKLFF.

The V and J genes are TRBV5-4 and TRBJ1-1; D is ambiguous. Germline CDR1 reads SGHNT; CDR2 reads YYREEE (reference sequence). Deletions cut 1 base from V and 1 base from J, with 5 bases between. The length of the CDR3 is 13 residues. CDR3 nucleotide sequence: TGTGCCAGCAGCTTGCAGAGGAACACTGAAGCTTTCTTT. Translating it yields CASSLQRNTEAFF.